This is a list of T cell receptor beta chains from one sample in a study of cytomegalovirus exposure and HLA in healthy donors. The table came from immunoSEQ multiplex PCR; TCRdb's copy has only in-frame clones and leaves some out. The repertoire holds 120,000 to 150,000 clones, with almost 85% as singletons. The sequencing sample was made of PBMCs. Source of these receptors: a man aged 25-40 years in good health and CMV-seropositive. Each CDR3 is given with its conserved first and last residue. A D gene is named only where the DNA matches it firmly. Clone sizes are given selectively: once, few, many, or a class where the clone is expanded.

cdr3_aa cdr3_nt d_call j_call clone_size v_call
CASSLTTGSQETQYF TGTGCCAGCAGCTTAACCACAGGGAGCCAAGAGACCCAGTACTTC . TRBJ2-5 . TRBV7-9
CASSVVSGSNPEAFF TGTGCCAGCAGCGTAGTGTCGGGGTCCAACCCTGAAGCTTTCTTT . TRBJ1-1 . TRBV9
CATSAGVGQKLFF TGTGCCACCAGCGCAGGGGTTGGGCAAAAACTGTTTTTT . TRBJ1-4 . TRBV15
CASSPPGRAAGDEQYF TGTGCCAGCTCACCACCGGGTCGCGCCGCCGGAGACGAGCAGTACTTC . TRBJ2-7 once TRBV18
CASSLDVRDRGYTF TGTGCCAGCAGTTTAGATGTCAGGGACAGGGGCTACACCTTC TRBD1 TRBJ1-2 . TRBV27
CASSLRPAAKNIQYF TGTGCCAGCAGCTTGAGGCCAGCAGCCAAAAACATTCAGTACTTC . TRBJ2-4 few TRBV7-2
CASSFRGGSRTEAFF TGTGCCAGCAGCTTTAGGGGGGGGAGTCGGACTGAAGCTTTCTTT . TRBJ1-1 . TRBV13
CASSFSGVGNEQFF TGTGCCAGCAGCTTCTCGGGGGTGGGGAATGAGCAGTTCTTC . TRBJ2-1 . TRBV7-2
CASKASREEKLFF TGTGCCAGCAAGGCCTCTAGGGAGGAAAAACTGTTTTTT . TRBJ1-4 . TRBV2
CASSILVNYEQYF TGTGCCAGTAGTATCTTAGTTAACTACGAGCAGTACTTC . TRBJ2-7 . TRBV19
CASSEALRTLRYNEQFF TGTGCCAGCAGTGAAGCGCTTAGGACTCTGAGGTACAATGAGCAGTTCTTC . TRBJ2-1 once TRBV2
CASSSTSGTEQYF TGTGCCAGCAGTTCCACTAGCGGGACCGAGCAGTACTTC TRBD2 TRBJ2-7 . TRBV11-2
CSSREEGVMNTEAFF TGTTCCAGCAGAGAAGAGGGGGTAATGAACACTGAAGCTTTCTTT . TRBJ1-1 . TRBV7-9
CASSPSGWLWEAFF TGCGCCAGCAGTCCCTCAGGTTGGCTTTGGGAAGCTTTCTTT . TRBJ1-1 . TRBV23-1
CASSLGQGDYGYTF TGTGCCAGCTCACTCGGACAGGGTGACTATGGCTACACCTTC TRBD1 TRBJ1-2 . TRBV18
CASRTFGGSPLHF TGTGCCAGCAGGACATTTGGAGGTTCACCCCTCCACTTT . TRBJ1-6 once TRBV6-5
CSVAWGQAFWIF TGCAGCGTTGCCTGGGGACAGGCTTTTTGGATCTTC TRBD1 TRBJ2-1 once TRBV29-1
CASLLSGSRETQYF TGTGCCAGCCTCCTAAGCGGGAGCAGAGAGACCCAGTACTTC TRBD2 TRBJ2-5 . TRBV18
CASRGSGEGRSYEQYF TGTGCCAGCAGGGGTTCTGGAGAAGGGAGGTCCTACGAGCAGTACTTC . TRBJ2-7 . TRBV25-1
CSVRGVSYNEQFF TGCAGCGTTCGCGGGGTGTCCTACAATGAGCAGTTCTTC . TRBJ2-1 . TRBV29-1
CASSYWTGEDGYTF TGTGCCAGCAGCTACTGGACAGGGGAAGATGGCTACACCTTC TRBD1 TRBJ1-2 once TRBV6-6
CASSYRGGNTGELFF TGTGCCAGCAGTTATCGGGGGGGTAACACCGGGGAGCTGTTTTTT TRBD2 TRBJ2-2 . TRBV6-5
CASSATPGRAAGMNTEAFF TGTGCCAGCAGCGCGACCCCGGGGAGGGCGGCGGGAATGAACACTGAAGCTTTCTTT . TRBJ1-1 . TRBV7-9
CASSRLGGSTDTQYF TGCGCCAGCAGCCGACTTGGTGGGAGCACAGATACGCAGTATTTT . TRBJ2-3 few TRBV5-1
CASSLGLAVQETQYF TGTGCCAGCAGCTTAGGACTAGCGGTTCAAGAGACCCAGTACTTC TRBD2 TRBJ2-5 once TRBV7-6
CASKGGGGFTGELFF TGTGCCAGCAAGGGGGGAGGGGGGTTTACCGGGGAGCTGTTTTTT . TRBJ2-2 . TRBV27
CASSYRGGRAWYEQYF TGTGCCAGCAGTTACCGGGGCGGGAGGGCCTGGTACGAGCAGTACTTC TRBD2 TRBJ2-7 . TRBV6-5
CASSLFRGDEQFF TGTGCCAGCAGCTTGTTCCGCGGCGATGAGCAGTTCTTC . TRBJ2-1 few TRBV5-1
CASSDDRVNTGELFF TGTGCCAGCAGTGACGACAGAGTGAACACCGGGGAGCTGTTTTTT . TRBJ2-2 few TRBV2
CASSLAGGLQETQYF TGTGCCAGCAGCCTCGCGGGGGGACTTCAAGAGACCCAGTACTTC TRBD2 TRBJ2-5 . TRBV6-4
CASSQGLSISYEQYF TGCGCCAGCAGCCAAGGACTATCCATCTCCTACGAGCAGTACTTC . TRBJ2-7 . TRBV4-1
CASSLVAGGGNEQFF TGTGCCAGCAGCTTAGTAGCGGGGGGGGGCAATGAGCAGTTCTTC TRBD2 TRBJ2-1 . TRBV7-2
CASSSPVTRPAFF TGTGCCAGCAGCTCACCGGTGACACGTCCAGCTTTCTTT . TRBJ1-1 . TRBV7-2
CASSRGVATNEKLFF TGTGCCAGCAGCAGGGGGGTCGCAACTAATGAAAAACTGTTTTTT TRBD1 TRBJ1-4 . TRBV2
CASSTDRVGETQYF TGTGCCAGCAGCACTGACAGGGTCGGGGAGACCCAGTACTTC TRBD1 TRBJ2-5 . TRBV7-6
CASSPLTSGWYEQYF TGTGCCAGCAGCCCATTGACTAGCGGATGGTACGAGCAGTACTTC TRBD2 TRBJ2-7 . TRBV7-2
CASRAGANVLTF TGTGCCTCGAGGGCTGGGGCCAACGTCCTGACTTTC . TRBJ2-6 once TRBV2
CASSDWGGNTKAFF TGTGCCAGCAGTGACTGGGGAGGGAACACTAAAGCTTTCTTT . TRBJ1-1 . TRBV2
CSAIYNEQFF TGCAGCGCTATATACAATGAGCAGTTCTTC . TRBJ2-1 . TRBV29-1
CASNLRGEDTQYF TGTGCCAGCAACCTTCGGGGGGAAGATACGCAGTATTTT TRBD2 TRBJ2-3 . TRBV7-2
CASSFLQVPGANVLTF TGTGCCAGCAGTTTCCTACAGGTCCCTGGGGCCAACGTCCTGACTTTC . TRBJ2-6 . TRBV28
CASSLASKGSDTQYF TGTGCCAGCAGCTTAGCCTCGAAGGGGTCGGATACGCAGTATTTT . TRBJ2-3 . TRBV11-2
CASSLVLDEQFF TGTGCCAGCAGCTTAGTCCTAGATGAGCAGTTCTTC . TRBJ2-1 . TRBV7-2
CASSQKTGKETQYF TGTGCCAGCAGCCAAAAGACAGGGAAGGAGACCCAGTACTTC TRBD1 TRBJ2-5 . TRBV5-4
CASSLGVTGGGHEQYF TGTGCCAGCAGCTTAGGCGTAACAGGGGGCGGACACGAGCAGTACTTC TRBD1 TRBJ2-7 . TRBV13
CAWSTGVGSPLHF TGTGCCTGGTCGACAGGGGTTGGATCACCCCTCCACTTT TRBD1 TRBJ1-6 . TRBV30
CASSVGAGGGQETQYF TGTGCCAGCAGCGTAGGTGCGGGGGGCGGGCAAGAGACCCAGTACTTC TRBD2 TRBJ2-5 . TRBV9
CASSETLRGWSEKLFF TGTGCCAGCAGTGAAACTTTAAGGGGGTGGTCTGAAAAACTGTTTTTT . TRBJ1-4 . TRBV6-1
CASSFGLDNEQFF TGCGCCAGCAGCTTCGGACTCGACAATGAGCAGTTCTTC . TRBJ2-1 . TRBV5-1
CASSLGTGQGLYEQYF TGTGCCAGCAGTTTAGGAACAGGACAGGGCCTCTACGAGCAGTACTTC TRBD1 TRBJ2-7 . TRBV28
CASSWEGSNQPQHF TGTGCCAGCAGTTGGGAGGGGAGCAATCAGCCCCAGCATTTT . TRBJ1-5 . TRBV28
CASSEGTSVYNEQFF TGTGCCAGCAGTGAAGGGACTAGCGTATACAATGAGCAGTTCTTC TRBD2 TRBJ2-1 . TRBV2
CASSFPTGVGSTGELFF TGTGCCAGCAGCTTCCCAACAGGGGTCGGTTCCACCGGGGAGCTGTTTTTT TRBD1 TRBJ2-2 . TRBV11-2
CASNDPGGYGYTF TGTGCCAGCAACGACCCAGGGGGTTATGGCTACACCTTC TRBD1 TRBJ1-2 few TRBV25-1
CASRRQKMNTEAFF TGTGCCAGCAGAAGACAGAAAATGAACACTGAAGCTTTCTTT . TRBJ1-1 . TRBV6-1